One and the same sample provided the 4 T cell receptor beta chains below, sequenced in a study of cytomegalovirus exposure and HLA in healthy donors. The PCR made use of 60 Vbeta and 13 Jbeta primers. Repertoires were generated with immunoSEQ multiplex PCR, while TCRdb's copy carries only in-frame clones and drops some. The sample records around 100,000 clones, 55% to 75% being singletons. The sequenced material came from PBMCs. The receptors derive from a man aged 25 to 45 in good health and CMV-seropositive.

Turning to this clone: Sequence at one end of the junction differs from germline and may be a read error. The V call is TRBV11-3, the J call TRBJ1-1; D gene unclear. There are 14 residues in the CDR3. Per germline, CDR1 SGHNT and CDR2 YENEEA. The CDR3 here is CASSPIGGNPEAFF. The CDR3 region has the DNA TGTGCCAGCAGCCCCATAGGAGGGAACCCTGAAGCTTTCTTT.

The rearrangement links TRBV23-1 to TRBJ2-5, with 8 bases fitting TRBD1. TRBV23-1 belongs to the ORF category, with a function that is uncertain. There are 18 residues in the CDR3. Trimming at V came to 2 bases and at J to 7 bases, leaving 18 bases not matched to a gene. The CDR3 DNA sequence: TGCGCCAGCAGTCAAGAGCCTCGAGCAGGACAGGGCTCGGGGACCCAGTACTTC. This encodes CASSQEPRAGQGSGTQYF.

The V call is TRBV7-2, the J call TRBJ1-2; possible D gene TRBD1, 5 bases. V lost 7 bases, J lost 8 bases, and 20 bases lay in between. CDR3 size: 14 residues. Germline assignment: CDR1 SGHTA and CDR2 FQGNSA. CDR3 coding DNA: TGTGCCAGCAAAATCTTACAGGAGCTAGAAGGCTACACCTTC. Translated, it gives CASKILQELEGYTF.

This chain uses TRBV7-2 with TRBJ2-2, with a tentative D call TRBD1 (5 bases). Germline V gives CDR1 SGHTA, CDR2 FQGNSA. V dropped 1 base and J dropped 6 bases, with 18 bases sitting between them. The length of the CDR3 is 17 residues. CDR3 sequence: CASSLGLTAYEPGELFF. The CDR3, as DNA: TGTGCCAGCAGCTTAGGCCTGACAGCATACGAGCCCGGGGAGCTGTTTTTT.